This T cell receptor (beta chain) was captured in a study of glioma-infiltrating T cells. Amplification of TCR alpha and beta CDR3 regions from RNA used iRepertoire nested multiplex PCR. TCRdb fed the multiplex PCR reads into MiXCR, producing one record per CDR3 protein. The table lists about 210,000 distinct CDR3 sequences, 32% of them singletons, with around 20% in the top ten. In the case of this clonotype: A much larger clone is a single base away; this may be a read error.

Germline-derived CDR1 and CDR2 are LGHNA and YNFKEQ. This CDR3 is 15 amino acids long. Sequences were obtained from glioma tissue, nonneoplastic brain tissue, or PBMCs (not recorded which). The chain combines TRBV4-2 with TRBJ1-2; unclear D gene. The TCR was taken from a human donor with low-grade glioma or glioblastoma, undergoing nonglioma brain surgery, or in good health (not recorded which). The DNA for the CDR3 is TGTGCCAGCAGCCAAGAGATAGGCTCCCCCTATGGCCACACCTTC. It is translated as CASSQEIGSPYGHTF.